This T cell receptor beta chain appears in the sequencing data of a study of T cells in localized non-small cell lung cancer. The germline gives CDR1 SGHVS, CDR2 FQNEAQ. V lost 1 base, J lost 4 bases, and 6 bases stayed unmatched. This CDR3 has 15 amino acids. Notes on this clone: The antigen is unknown.

Sequencing was performed with immunoSEQ multiplex PCR; in TCRdb, only in-frame clones are kept and a portion is missing. Of over 45,000 clones in the sample, approximately 75% were seen once. Notes on the study in general: Uninvolved nearby lung showed the greatest T cell clonality, exceeding that found in tumor. Among blood samples, higher T cell density accompanied longer overall survival. Adjacent lung held a median roughly 60 of the top 100 tumor clones. Analysis by sequencing included only one tumor region, so heterogeneity remains possible.

This receptor was identified in a man aged 35-69 years with stage I squamous cell lung carcinoma. The rearrangement uses TRBV7-8 and TRBJ1-1; 7 bases match TRBD1. The input for sequencing was peripheral blood, taken before any cancer treatment. Here the CDR3 reads CASSLVPGGLTEAFF. The CDR3, as DNA: TGTGCCAGCAGCTTAGTTCCAGGGGGGCTCACTGAAGCTTTCTTT.